The 17 T cell receptor beta chains below were found in one sample sequenced in a study of blood T cell repertoires in COVID-19 (dated by TCRdb to the early 2020s). Libraries were built with the immunoSEQ multiplex PCR assay. TCRdb re-hosts the immuneACCESS table, in-frame sequences only. Its copies lack some clones; in the studies checked, an unresolved V gene accounts for under half of them, and the cause for the rest is not known. In this sample the table shows approximately 90,000 clones, 75% to 90% of which occur a single time. The ten largest clonotypes hold about 19% of the sample. Source material: peripheral blood. Receptors were obtained from a woman of 80 years or more with acute or convalescent COVID-19.

CDR3 bases: TGTGCCAGCAGCTTCGCGGGGGTCTCTGGAAACACCATATATTTT. It is translated as CASSFAGVSGNTIYF. This chain connects TRBV11-2 to TRBJ1-3; D perhaps matches TRBD1 (5 bases). CDR3 length equals 15 residues. V dropped 3 bases and J dropped 0 bases, with 9 bases sitting between them. Germline V gives CDR1 SGHAT, CDR2 FQNNGV.

This sequence joins TRBV29-1 and TRBJ2-5; TRBD2 might be the D (5 bases). The CDR3 length is 12 residues. The V gene's germline CDR1 is SQVTM and CDR2 ANQGSEA. This CDR3 is CSLSSGQETQYF. The CDR3 DNA reads as TGCAGTCTCTCCAGCGGACAAGAGACCCAGTACTTC.

The rearrangement uses TRBV30 and TRBJ2-7, with TRBD2 identical over 12 bases. CDR3 length: 16 amino acids. The V segment lost 3 bases and the J segment 5 bases; nucleotides outside the gene matches: 11. Looked up from germline, CDR1 is GTSNPN and CDR2 is SVGIG (reference sequence). Written as DNA, the CDR3 is TGTGCCTGGAGCCGGAGGCTAGCGGGAGGGCCCCACGAGCAGTACTTC. Translating gives CAWSRRLAGGPHEQYF.

The chain is built from TRBV6-5 and TRBJ2-2, with 7 bases fitting TRBD2. The CDR3 has 16 residues. V was clipped by 1 base and J by 9 bases; unmatched bases: 11. Germline V gene lookup returns CDR1 MNHEY and CDR2 SVGAGI. This CDR3 reads CASSYLNGGINRELFF. The CDR3, as DNA: TGTGCCAGCAGTTACTTAAACGGGGGGATAAACCGGGAGCTGTTTTTT.

This CDR3 is CASSLGGSGSYEQYF. Written as DNA, the CDR3 is TGTGCCAGCAGCTTGGGAGGGTCTGGCTCCTACGAGCAGTACTTC. The chain has TRBV5-4 and TRBJ2-7, with a possible D match to TRBD2 (5 bases). This CDR3 comprises 15 residues. Germline-derived CDR1 and CDR2 are SGHNT and YYREEE (reference sequence). With 0 bases removed from V and 0 bases from J, the gap between germline ends came to 10 bases. Combining the CDR3 with reference TRBV5-4 and TRBJ2-7 gives the whole variable domain ETGVTQSPTHLIKTRGQQVTLRCSSQSGHNTVSWYQQALGQGPQFIFQYYREEENGRGNFPPRFSGLQFPNYSSELNVNALELDDSALYLCASSLGGSGSYEQYFGPGTRLTVT.

This CDR3 is CASMKGRTGTNEKLFF. The CDR3 bases are TGTGCCAGCATGAAAGGGCGCACAGGGACTAATGAAAAACTGTTTTTT. The chain links TRBV4-2 to TRBJ1-4; TRBD1 might be the D (6 bases). Germline-derived CDR1 and CDR2 are LGHNA and YNFKEQ. This CDR3 contains 16 residues. V gave up 7 bases and J gave up 2 bases, with 17 bases separating them.

The rearrangement links TRBV14 to TRBJ2-5, with a weak D call TRBD2 (5 bases). The CDR3 is 12 residues long. Germline V lookup: CDR1 SGHDN, CDR2 FVKESK. The V gene lost 4 bases and the J gene lost 4 bases, with 7 bases spanning the gap. The CDR3 DNA sequence: TGTGCCAGCAGCCGCCGGGGAGAGACCCAGTACTTC. This encodes CASSRRGETQYF.

This clone showed up just a few times. The gene calls are TRBV4-1 and TRBJ1-4; a possible D gene is TRBD1 (6 bases). Germline V gives CDR1 MGHRA, CDR2 YSYEKL. Trimming took 7 bases from V and 5 from J, leaving 11 bases between them. The CDR3 loop spans 13 amino acids. The DNA for the CDR3 is TGCGCCAGCACCGACAGGACGAATGAAAAACTGTTTTTT. Protein: CASTDRTNEKLFF.

The chain recombines TRBV2 with TRBJ2-2; 10 nucleotides line up with TRBD1. Germline V gene data show CDR1 as SNHLY and CDR2 as FYNNEI. The ends lost 6 bases at V and 9 bases at J; junction bases unmatched: 1. This CDR3 comprises 12 residues. The CDR3 reads CASRTGGWELFF. CDR3 in DNA: TGTGCCAGCAGGACAGGGGGCTGGGAGCTGTTTTTT.

The chain is built from TRBV27 and TRBJ2-7; 12 bases match TRBD2. The germline gives CDR1 MNHEY, CDR2 SMNVEV (reference sequence). CDR3 length equals 17 residues. V lost 1 base, J lost 6 bases, and 10 bases stayed unmatched. The CDR3 region is CASSLYSLSSGRGEQYF. The CDR3 DNA reads as TGTGCCAGCAGTTTATACAGTTTGTCTAGCGGGAGGGGCGAGCAGTACTTC.

V is TRBV4-2 and J is TRBJ2-1, with 8 bases matching TRBD2. Trimming at V came to 4 bases and at J to 8 bases, leaving 16 bases not matched to a gene. The germline V gene has CDR1 LGHNA and CDR2 YNFKEQ. The length of the CDR3 is 17 residues. The chain's CDR3 is CASSPPLLRAGGHEQFF. CDR3 nucleotides: TGTGCCAGCAGCCCTCCCCTCCTCCGGGCGGGGGGTCATGAGCAGTTCTTC.

This chain joins TRBV5-4 and TRBJ2-3; TRBD1 aligns across 8 bases. This CDR3 has 15 amino acids. Trimming removed 2 bases from V and 1 base from J; junction bases left unmatched: 3. In germline, CDR1 is SGHNT, CDR2 YYREEE (reference sequence). The CDR3 is CASSFQGAGTDTQYF. CDR3 bases: TGTGCCAGCAGCTTCCAGGGGGCGGGCACAGATACGCAGTATTTT.

The chain couples TRBV5-5 to TRBJ1-3; D ambiguous. The CDR3 runs to 13 residues. CDR1 and CDR2 from the germline V gene are SGHKS and YYEKEE (reference sequence). V lost 4 bases and J 2 bases, leaving 7 bases between the germline ends. The CDR3 loop is CASSLSTGNTIYF. CDR3 sequence (DNA): TGTGCCAGCAGCCTAAGTACTGGAAACACCATATATTTT.

The chain couples TRBV3-1 (or the pseudogene TRBV3-2) to TRBJ1-1; perhaps TRBD1 as D (6 bases). The CDR3 runs 14 residues. Deletions cut 6 bases from V and 2 bases from J, with 13 bases between. Germline CDR1 LGHDT, CDR2 YNNKEL (reference sequence). CDR3 sequence reads: CASSSIGGNTEAFF. Here the CDR3 DNA reads TGTGCCAGCAGTTCCATAGGGGGAAACACTGAAGCTTTCTTT.

This sequence joins TRBV5-5 and TRBJ2-5, with D perhaps matching TRBD2 (6 bases). This CDR3 is 17 amino acids long. Germline values: CDR1 SGHKS, CDR2 YYEKEE (reference sequence). The V end was cut by 4 bases, the J end by 5 bases, with 24 bases between. The CDR3 DNA reads TGTGCCAGCAGCCCCGGGGGTGGTCGGGCCCAAGGGGAGACCCAGTACTTC. Its translation is CASSPGGGRAQGETQYF. Combining the CDR3 with reference TRBV5-5 and TRBJ2-5 gives the whole variable domain DAGVTQSPTHLIKTRGQQVTLRCSPISGHKSVSWYQQVLGQGPQFIFQYYEKEERGRGNFPDRFSARQFPNYSSELNVNALLLGDSALYLCASSPGGGRAQGETQYFGPGTRLLVL.

The rearrangement links TRBV20-1 to TRBJ1-1, with TRBD1 as a possible D gene (6 bases). There are 10 residues in the CDR3. CDR1 and CDR2 from the germline V gene are DFQATT and SNEGSKA (reference sequence). Trimming took 7 bases from V and 11 from J, leaving 14 bases between them. The CDR3 nucleotides read TGCAGTGTTGGCAGGGGCGCGGCTTTCTTT. Translating it yields CSVGRGAAFF.

In its sample, this clone was seen once. V is TRBV2 and J is TRBJ1-2; TRBD1 might be the D (6 bases). CDR3 size: 13 residues. V was cut by 4 bases and J by 7 bases, with 13 bases left in between. Germline V gives CDR1 SNHLY, CDR2 FYNNEI. CDR3 residues: CASSGIGQFGYTF. The CDR3, as DNA: TGTGCCAGCAGTGGGATTGGACAGTTTGGCTACACCTTC.